These T cell receptor beta chains were read from a single sample in a study of T-cell reconstitution after alpha-beta-depleted transplantation in children. TCRdb redid the calling of the PCR reads with MiXCR, one entry per CDR3 protein. The sample gives approximately 630,000 distinct CDR3 sequences, about an eighth of which show up once; about 0.79% is in the top ten. This specimen consisted of PBMCs, obtained before TCRalphabeta/CD19-depleted stem cell transplant. These receptors came from a girl between 2 and 10 years old with congenital amegakaryocytic thrombocytopenia, due to receive a stem cell transplant. Each CDR3 is given with its conserved first and last residue. Fields, in order: V gene, clone size, J gene, D gene, CDR3 DNA, CDR3 protein. The D gene is left open where the match is weak. Rows may omit the clone size; those that give it use once, few, many or a size class.

v_call: TRBV5-1
clone_size: many
j_call: TRBJ2-2
d_call: -
cdr3_nt: TGCGCCAGCAGCTTGACCCCTCCGGAAACCGGGGAGCTGTTTTTT
cdr3_aa: CASSLTPPETGELFF

v_call: TRBV14
clone_size: few
j_call: TRBJ2-1
d_call: TRBD1
cdr3_nt: TGTGCCAGCAGCCCTGGACAGGGGCTCCAAAGCGAGCAGTTCTTC
cdr3_aa: CASSPGQGLQSEQFF

v_call: TRBV19
clone_size: -
j_call: TRBJ2-4
d_call: -
cdr3_nt: TGTGCCAGTAGTATCCCGGGACTCGCAAACATTCAGTACTTC
cdr3_aa: CASSIPGLANIQYF

v_call: TRBV5-1
clone_size: few
j_call: TRBJ2-7
d_call: -
cdr3_nt: TGCGCCAGCAGCTTTACAGGGATCAGCTCCTACGAGCAGTACTTC
cdr3_aa: CASSFTGISSYEQYF

v_call: TRBV20-1
clone_size: many
j_call: TRBJ2-3
d_call: -
cdr3_nt: TGCAGTGCTAGAGTCAGTGGGGAAACAGATACGCAGTATTTT
cdr3_aa: CSARVSGETDTQYF

v_call: TRBV7-9
clone_size: many
j_call: TRBJ2-1
d_call: -
cdr3_nt: TGTGCCAGCAGCTTAGGAGAGGGCAGGGTTGCCTACAATGAGCAGTTCTTC
cdr3_aa: CASSLGEGRVAYNEQFF

v_call: TRBV20-1
clone_size: many
j_call: TRBJ2-3
d_call: -
cdr3_nt: TGCAGTGCTAGTGTCGATGGGGCGGGACCGGGCACAGATACGCAGTATTTT
cdr3_aa: CSASVDGAGPGTDTQYF

v_call: TRBV20-1
clone_size: many
j_call: TRBJ1-2
d_call: -
cdr3_nt: TGCAGTGCTAGGCTCAGGGGAGGAAGTGGCTACACCTTC
cdr3_aa: CSARLRGGSGYTF

v_call: TRBV12-3/TRBV12-4
clone_size: few
j_call: TRBJ1-4
d_call: -
cdr3_nt: TGTGCCAGCAGTCCCGATTTTGAAAAACTGTTTTTT
cdr3_aa: CASSPDFEKLFF

v_call: TRBV5-5
clone_size: -
j_call: TRBJ1-5
d_call: TRBD1
cdr3_nt: TGTGCCAGCAGCTTGTCCACAGGGGGCTTACAGCCCCAGCATTTT
cdr3_aa: CASSLSTGGLQPQHF

v_call: TRBV7-9
clone_size: -
j_call: TRBJ1-4
d_call: TRBD1
cdr3_nt: TGTGCCAGCAGCTCGGGAGACAGGGAAACTAATGAAAAACTGTTTTTT
cdr3_aa: CASSSGDRETNEKLFF

v_call: TRBV5-1
clone_size: few
j_call: TRBJ2-7
d_call: -
cdr3_nt: TGCGCCAGCAGTTCCTACGCCCGGGACGAGCAGTACTTC
cdr3_aa: CASSSYARDEQYF

v_call: TRBV7-2
clone_size: few
j_call: TRBJ2-5
d_call: -
cdr3_nt: TGTGCCAGCAGCTTAGGCGCGGGGACCCAGTACTTC
cdr3_aa: CASSLGAGTQYF

v_call: TRBV6-5
clone_size: few
j_call: TRBJ2-7
d_call: TRBD2
cdr3_nt: TGTGCCAGCAGTTACTCGAGGTCCGCGCGACCAGGGAGGGACGAGCAGTACTTC
cdr3_aa: CASSYSRSARPGRDEQYF

v_call: TRBV20-1
clone_size: few
j_call: TRBJ2-1
d_call: -
cdr3_nt: TGCAGCACCGGGAGCCCTTACAATGAGCAGTTCTTC
cdr3_aa: CSTGSPYNEQFF

v_call: TRBV11-1
clone_size: -
j_call: TRBJ1-1
d_call: -
cdr3_nt: TGTGCCAGCAGCTTACCACGGCCCGGGGGGCTGAACACTGAAGCTTTCTTT
cdr3_aa: CASSLPRPGGLNTEAFF

v_call: TRBV29-1
clone_size: few
j_call: TRBJ2-2
d_call: -
cdr3_nt: TGCAGCGTAAAAGGGGCCGGCACTAACACCGGGGAGCTGTTTTTT
cdr3_aa: CSVKGAGTNTGELFF

v_call: TRBV6-5
clone_size: many
j_call: TRBJ2-3
d_call: -
cdr3_nt: TGTGCCAGCAGTTACTCTCTAGCCGGTACAGATACGCAGTATTTT
cdr3_aa: CASSYSLAGTDTQYF

v_call: TRBV29-1
clone_size: few
j_call: TRBJ2-4
d_call: -
cdr3_nt: TGCAGCGTTAGCAAAACCACCATAGCCAAAAACATTCAGTACTTC
cdr3_aa: CSVSKTTIAKNIQYF

v_call: TRBV20-1
clone_size: many
j_call: TRBJ1-1
d_call: TRBD1
cdr3_nt: TGCAGTGCTAGTTGGGACAGGGACACTGAAGCTTTCTTT
cdr3_aa: CSASWDRDTEAFF

v_call: TRBV27
clone_size: once
j_call: TRBJ2-5
d_call: -
cdr3_nt: TGTGCCAGCATTATGGGGGGCCGCTGCATTGAAGAGACCCAGTACTTC
cdr3_aa: CASIMGGRCIEETQYF

v_call: TRBV28
clone_size: many
j_call: TRBJ2-1
d_call: TRBD1
cdr3_nt: TGTGCCAGCAGTTTGGGCAGGGGGCTCAATGAGCAGTTCTTC
cdr3_aa: CASSLGRGLNEQFF

v_call: TRBV29-1
clone_size: many
j_call: TRBJ2-2
d_call: -
cdr3_nt: TGCAGCGTTGTTGCCAGGGCGGGCACCGGGGAGCTGTTTTTT
cdr3_aa: CSVVARAGTGELFF

v_call: TRBV28
clone_size: few
j_call: TRBJ1-5
d_call: TRBD1
cdr3_nt: TGTGCCAGCAGTATGACAGGGATCCAGCCCCAGCATTTT
cdr3_aa: CASSMTGIQPQHF

v_call: TRBV15
clone_size: many
j_call: TRBJ2-7
d_call: TRBD1
cdr3_nt: TGTGCCACCAGCAGGAACAGGGGGCAATCCTACGAGCAGTACTTC
cdr3_aa: CATSRNRGQSYEQYF

v_call: TRBV5-6
clone_size: few
j_call: TRBJ2-2
d_call: TRBD2
cdr3_nt: TGTGCCAGCAGCCGCGGACTAGCGGAGCCAGGGGGGGAGCTGTTTTTT
cdr3_aa: CASSRGLAEPGGELFF

v_call: TRBV5-1
clone_size: many
j_call: TRBJ2-5
d_call: -
cdr3_nt: TGCGCCAGCAGTCCAGCCCAGGTGGAGACCCAGTACTTC
cdr3_aa: CASSPAQVETQYF

v_call: TRBV2
clone_size: -
j_call: TRBJ2-5
d_call: TRBD1
cdr3_nt: TGTGCCAGCAGTGAATTAGAAGGACAGGGAGATAAACGAATCTGGGAGACCCAGTACTTC
cdr3_aa: CASSELEGQGDKRIWETQYF

v_call: TRBV29-1
clone_size: -
j_call: TRBJ2-2
d_call: -
cdr3_nt: TGCAGCGTTTTTACAGGCGGGGAGCTGTTTTTT
cdr3_aa: CSVFTGGELFF

v_call: TRBV2
clone_size: -
j_call: TRBJ2-3
d_call: TRBD1
cdr3_nt: TGTGCCAGCAAGGAGACAGGGGGTCCCGATACGCAGTATTTT
cdr3_aa: CASKETGGPDTQYF

v_call: TRBV29-1
clone_size: -
j_call: TRBJ2-7
d_call: -
cdr3_nt: TGCAGCGTTGGGGCGGACTCCTACGAGCAGTACTTC
cdr3_aa: CSVGADSYEQYF

v_call: TRBV12-3/TRBV12-4
clone_size: many
j_call: TRBJ2-5
d_call: -
cdr3_nt: TGTGCCAGCATCTTAGGGCCGGTGGGGACCCAGTACTTC
cdr3_aa: CASILGPVGTQYF

v_call: TRBV15
clone_size: few
j_call: TRBJ1-1
d_call: -
cdr3_nt: TGTGCCACCAGCAGTTCCAGGACACACACTGAAGCTTTCTTT
cdr3_aa: CATSSSRTHTEAFF

v_call: TRBV20-1
clone_size: many
j_call: TRBJ2-2
d_call: TRBD2
cdr3_nt: TGCAGTGCTAGACCTAGCGGGAGGCGGGGCGGGGAGCTGTTTTTT
cdr3_aa: CSARPSGRRGGELFF

v_call: TRBV5-1
clone_size: few
j_call: TRBJ2-7
d_call: -
cdr3_nt: TGCGCCAGCAGCTTTAGGGCGGGGTTCCCATACGAGCAGTACTTC
cdr3_aa: CASSFRAGFPYEQYF

v_call: TRBV27
clone_size: many
j_call: TRBJ2-2
d_call: -
cdr3_nt: TGTGCCAGCAGTTTATGGACCCCGAGCGGGGAGCTGTTTTTT
cdr3_aa: CASSLWTPSGELFF

v_call: TRBV3-1
clone_size: -
j_call: TRBJ2-7
d_call: -
cdr3_nt: TGTGCCAGCAGCCAAGAAAACTACGAGCAGTACTTC
cdr3_aa: CASSQENYEQYF

v_call: TRBV11-1
clone_size: -
j_call: TRBJ2-6
d_call: -
cdr3_nt: TGTGCCAGCATAAGCATGATGGTCCTGAGCTCTGGGGCCAACGTCCTGACTTTC
cdr3_aa: CASISMMVLSSGANVLTF

v_call: TRBV4-1
clone_size: few
j_call: TRBJ2-3
d_call: -
cdr3_nt: TGCGCCAGCATGTTTTTCGTTGGGGATACGCAGTATTTT
cdr3_aa: CASMFFVGDTQYF

v_call: TRBV20-1
clone_size: few
j_call: TRBJ2-3
d_call: TRBD2
cdr3_nt: TGCAGTGCACGGACTAGCGGGAGGAATCCAGATACGCAGTATTTT
cdr3_aa: CSARTSGRNPDTQYF

v_call: TRBV7-9
clone_size: few
j_call: TRBJ2-3
d_call: -
cdr3_nt: TGTGCCAGCAGCCCTCCGGGACGTGCAGATACGCAGTATTTT
cdr3_aa: CASSPPGRADTQYF

v_call: TRBV21-1
clone_size: many
j_call: TRBJ2-7
d_call: -
cdr3_nt: TGTGCCAGCAGCAAGTTCGGGCGGGAACGATACGAGCAGTACTTC
cdr3_aa: CASSKFGRERYEQYF

v_call: TRBV15
clone_size: many
j_call: TRBJ2-5
d_call: TRBD2
cdr3_nt: TGTGCCACCAGCAGAGTAGCGGGAGGAAAAGAGACCCAGTACTTC
cdr3_aa: CATSRVAGGKETQYF

v_call: TRBV5-1
clone_size: -
j_call: TRBJ1-6
d_call: -
cdr3_nt: TGCGCCAGCAGCTTGGGTTCTTGGAGAGATAATTCACCCCTCCACTTT
cdr3_aa: CASSLGSWRDNSPLHF

v_call: TRBV19
clone_size: -
j_call: TRBJ2-3
d_call: -
cdr3_nt: TGTGCCAGTAGTGAACGGGTTGGTACGCAGTATTTT
cdr3_aa: CASSERVGTQYF

v_call: TRBV27
clone_size: few
j_call: TRBJ2-3
d_call: -
cdr3_nt: TGTGCCAGCAGTCCCATTTTACTGGGTACGCAGTATTTT
cdr3_aa: CASSPILLGTQYF

v_call: TRBV20-1
clone_size: many
j_call: TRBJ2-2
d_call: -
cdr3_nt: TGCAGTGCTAGTAGGGACCCCAGCACCGGGGAGCTGTTTTTT
cdr3_aa: CSASRDPSTGELFF

v_call: TRBV20-1
clone_size: many
j_call: TRBJ2-1
d_call: TRBD2
cdr3_nt: TGCAGTGCTAGGATGACTAGCGACTTTTACAATGAGCAGTTCTTC
cdr3_aa: CSARMTSDFYNEQFF

v_call: TRBV30
clone_size: -
j_call: TRBJ2-4
d_call: -
cdr3_nt: TGTGCCTGGAGTCTGAGAGAACTAGCCAAAAACATTCAGTACTTC
cdr3_aa: CAWSLRELAKNIQYF